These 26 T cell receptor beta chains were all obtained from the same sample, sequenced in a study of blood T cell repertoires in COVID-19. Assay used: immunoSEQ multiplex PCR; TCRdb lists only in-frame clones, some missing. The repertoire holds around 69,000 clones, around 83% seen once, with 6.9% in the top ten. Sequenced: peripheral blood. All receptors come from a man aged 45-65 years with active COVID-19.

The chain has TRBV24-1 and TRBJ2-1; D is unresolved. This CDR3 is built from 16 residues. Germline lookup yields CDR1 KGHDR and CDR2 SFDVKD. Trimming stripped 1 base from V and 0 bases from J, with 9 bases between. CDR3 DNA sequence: TGTGCCACCAGTGATTTAGGCGGTTCCTCCTACAATGAGCAGTTCTTC. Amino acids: CATSDLGGSSYNEQFF.

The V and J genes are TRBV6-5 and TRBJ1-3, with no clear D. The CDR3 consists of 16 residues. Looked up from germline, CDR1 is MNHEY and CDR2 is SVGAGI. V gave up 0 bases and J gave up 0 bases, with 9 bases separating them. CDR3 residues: CASSYSAPSSGNTIYF. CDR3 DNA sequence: TGTGCCAGCAGTTACTCTGCCCCTAGCTCTGGAAACACCATATATTTT.

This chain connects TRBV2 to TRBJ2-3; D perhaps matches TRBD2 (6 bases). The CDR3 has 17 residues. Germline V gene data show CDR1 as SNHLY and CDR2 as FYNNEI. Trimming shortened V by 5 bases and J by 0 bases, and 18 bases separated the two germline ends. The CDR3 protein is CASSPRGITRSTDTQYF. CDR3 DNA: TGTGCCAGCAGTCCCCGGGGGATTACTAGAAGCACAGATACGCAGTATTTT.

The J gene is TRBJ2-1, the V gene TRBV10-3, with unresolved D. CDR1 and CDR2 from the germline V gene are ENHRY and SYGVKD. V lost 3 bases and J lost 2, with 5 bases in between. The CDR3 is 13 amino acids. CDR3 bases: TGTGCCATCAGTGAACTACCCTACAATGAGCAGTTCTTC. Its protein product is CAISELPYNEQFF.

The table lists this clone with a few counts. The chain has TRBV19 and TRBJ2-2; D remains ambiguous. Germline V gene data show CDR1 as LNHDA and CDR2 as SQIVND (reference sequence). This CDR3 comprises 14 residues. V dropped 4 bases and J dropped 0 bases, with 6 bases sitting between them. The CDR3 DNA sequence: TGTGCCAGTAGTAAAGGAGCGAACACCGGGGAGCTGTTTTTT. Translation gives CASSKGANTGELFF.

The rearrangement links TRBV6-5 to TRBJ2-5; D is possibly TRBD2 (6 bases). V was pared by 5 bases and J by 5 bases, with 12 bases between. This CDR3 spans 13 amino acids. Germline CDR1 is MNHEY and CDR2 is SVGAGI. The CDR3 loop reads CASSPGRGETQYF. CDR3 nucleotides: TGTGCCAGCAGTCCCGGGAGAGGTGAGACCCAGTACTTC.

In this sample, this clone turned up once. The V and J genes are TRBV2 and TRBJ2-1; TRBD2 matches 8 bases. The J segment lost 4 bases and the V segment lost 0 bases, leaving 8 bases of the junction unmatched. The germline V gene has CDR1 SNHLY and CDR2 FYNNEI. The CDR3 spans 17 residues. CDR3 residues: CASSEAVLPSGYNEQFF. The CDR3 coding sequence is TGTGCCAGCAGTGAAGCGGTTCTTCCTAGCGGGTACAATGAGCAGTTCTTC.

CDR3 DNA sequence: TGTGCCAGCAGCCCAGGGGGCGCGTCCTTGGGAACTGGGGCCAACGTCCTGACTTTC. Amino acid sequence: CASSPGGASLGTGANVLTF. This rearrangement joins TRBV7-6 to TRBJ2-6, with 8 nucleotides matching TRBD1. The CDR3 is 19 amino acids. V shed 5 bases, J shed 2 bases, and the junction held 14 bases outside the gene matches. CDR1 is SGHVS and CDR2 is FNYEAQ in the germline V gene.

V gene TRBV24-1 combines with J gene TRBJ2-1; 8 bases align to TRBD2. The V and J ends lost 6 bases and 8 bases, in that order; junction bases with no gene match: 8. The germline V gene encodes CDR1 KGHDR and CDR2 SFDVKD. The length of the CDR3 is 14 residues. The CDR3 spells CATSRGLGFDEQFF. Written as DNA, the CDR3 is TGTGCCACCAGTAGGGGACTAGGGTTTGATGAGCAGTTCTTC.

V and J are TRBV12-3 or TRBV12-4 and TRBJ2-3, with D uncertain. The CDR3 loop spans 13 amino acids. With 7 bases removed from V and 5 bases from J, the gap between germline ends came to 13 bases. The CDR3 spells CASTPAARDTQYF. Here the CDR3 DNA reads TGTGCCAGCACCCCCGCGGCGAGAGATACGCAGTATTTT.

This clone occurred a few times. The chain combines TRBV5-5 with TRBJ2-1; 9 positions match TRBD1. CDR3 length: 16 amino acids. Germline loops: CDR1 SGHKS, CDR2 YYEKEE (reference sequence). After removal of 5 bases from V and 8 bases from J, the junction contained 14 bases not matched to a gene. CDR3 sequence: CASSFGQGSAADEQFF. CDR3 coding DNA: TGTGCCAGCAGTTTTGGACAGGGGTCGGCTGCGGATGAGCAGTTCTTC.

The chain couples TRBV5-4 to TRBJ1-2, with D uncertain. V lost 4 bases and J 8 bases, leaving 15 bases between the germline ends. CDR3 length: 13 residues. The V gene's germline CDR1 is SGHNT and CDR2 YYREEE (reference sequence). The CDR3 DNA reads TGTGCCAGCAGCCTGGGAGGCACTGGGGGCTACACCTTC. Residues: CASSLGGTGGYTF. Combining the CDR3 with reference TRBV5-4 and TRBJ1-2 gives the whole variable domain ETGVTQSPTHLIKTRGQQVTLRCSSQSGHNTVSWYQQALGQGPQFIFQYYREEENGRGNFPPRFSGLQFPNYSSELNVNALELDDSALYLCASSLGGTGGYTFGSGTRLTVV.

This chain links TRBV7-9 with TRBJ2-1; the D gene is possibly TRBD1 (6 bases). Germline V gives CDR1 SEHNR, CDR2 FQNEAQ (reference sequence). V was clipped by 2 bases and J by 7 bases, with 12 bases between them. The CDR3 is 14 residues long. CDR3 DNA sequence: TGTGCCAGCAGCTTAAAAGGGGGATGGAATGAGCAGTTCTTC. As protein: CASSLKGGWNEQFF.

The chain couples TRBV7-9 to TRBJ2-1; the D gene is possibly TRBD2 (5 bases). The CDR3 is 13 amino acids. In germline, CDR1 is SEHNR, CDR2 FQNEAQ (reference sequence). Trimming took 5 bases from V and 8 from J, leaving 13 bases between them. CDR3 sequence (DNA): TGTGCCAGCAGCGCCAGGTACGGGGATGAGCAGTTCTTC. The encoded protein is CASSARYGDEQFF. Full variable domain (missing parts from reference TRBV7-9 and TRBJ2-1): DTGVSQNPRHKITKRGQNVTFRCDPISEHNRLYWYRQTLGQGPEFLTYFQNEAQLEKSRLLSDRFSAERPKGSFSTLEIQRTEQGDSAMYLCASSARYGDEQFFGPGTRLTVL.

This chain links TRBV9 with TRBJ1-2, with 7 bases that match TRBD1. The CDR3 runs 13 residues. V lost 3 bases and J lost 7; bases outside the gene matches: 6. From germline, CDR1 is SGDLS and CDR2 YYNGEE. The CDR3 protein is CASSANTGVGYTF. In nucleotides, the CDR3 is TGTGCCAGCAGCGCGAATACAGGGGTTGGCTACACCTTC.

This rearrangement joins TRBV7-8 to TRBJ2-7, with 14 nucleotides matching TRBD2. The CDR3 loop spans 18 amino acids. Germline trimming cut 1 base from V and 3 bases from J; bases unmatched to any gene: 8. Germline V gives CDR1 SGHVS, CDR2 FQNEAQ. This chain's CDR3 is CASSLVGTSGGIDYEQYF. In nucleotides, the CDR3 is TGTGCCAGCAGCTTAGTCGGGACTAGCGGGGGAATAGACTACGAGCAGTACTTC. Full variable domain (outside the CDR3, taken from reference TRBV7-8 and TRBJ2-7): GAGVSQSPRYKVAKRGQDVALRCDPISGHVSLFWYQQALGQGPEFLTYFQNEAQLDKSGLPSDRFFAERPEGSVSTLKIQRTQQEDSAVYLCASSLVGTSGGIDYEQYFGPGTRLTVT.

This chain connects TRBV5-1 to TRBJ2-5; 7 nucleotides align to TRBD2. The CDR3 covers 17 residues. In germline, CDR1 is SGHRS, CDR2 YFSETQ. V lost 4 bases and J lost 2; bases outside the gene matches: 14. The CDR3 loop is CASSLVRSRERQETQYF. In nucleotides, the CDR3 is TGCGCCAGCAGCCTGGTGAGGTCGCGGGAGAGACAAGAGACCCAGTACTTC.

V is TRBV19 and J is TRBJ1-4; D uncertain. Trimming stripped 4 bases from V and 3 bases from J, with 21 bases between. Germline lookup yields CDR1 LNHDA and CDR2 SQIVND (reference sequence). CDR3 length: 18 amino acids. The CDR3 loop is CASSNRLAGDRANEKLFF. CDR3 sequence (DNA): TGTGCCAGTAGTAACCGGTTGGCGGGAGATCGGGCTAATGAAAAACTGTTTTTT.

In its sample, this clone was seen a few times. The CDR3 nucleotides are TGTGCCAGCAACAAAAACAGGTTCTCCTACGAGCAGTACTTC. It translates to CASNKNRFSYEQYF. This chain links TRBV5-6 with TRBJ2-7; D possibly corresponds to TRBD1 (5 bases). V lost 6 bases and J lost 0, with 13 bases in between. The CDR3 runs 14 residues. Germline V CDR1 and CDR2: SGHDT, YYEEEE.

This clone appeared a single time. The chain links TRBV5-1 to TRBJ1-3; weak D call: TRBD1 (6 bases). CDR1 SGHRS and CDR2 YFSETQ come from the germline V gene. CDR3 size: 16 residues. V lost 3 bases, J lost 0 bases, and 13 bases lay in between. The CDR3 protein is CASSSRQASSGNTIYF. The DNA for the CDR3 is TGCGCCAGCAGCTCCAGACAGGCGAGCTCTGGAAACACCATATATTTT.

Written as DNA, the CDR3 is TGTGCCAGTAGTAGGATCCCGACTAGCGGATACAATGAGCAGTTCTTC. Its translation: CASSRIPTSGYNEQFF. The chain has TRBV19 and TRBJ2-1; 9 bases are a match to TRBD2. This CDR3 contains 16 residues. J was trimmed by 4 bases and V by 4 bases; bases with no gene match: 8. From germline, CDR1 is LNHDA and CDR2 SQIVND (reference sequence).

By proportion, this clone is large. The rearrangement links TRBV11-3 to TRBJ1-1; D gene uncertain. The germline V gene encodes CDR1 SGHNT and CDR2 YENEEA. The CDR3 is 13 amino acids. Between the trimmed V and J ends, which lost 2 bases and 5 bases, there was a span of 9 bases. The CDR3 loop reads CASSLNMRTEAFF. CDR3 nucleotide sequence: TGTGCCAGCAGCTTAAATATGAGGACTGAAGCTTTCTTT.

CDR3 DNA sequence: TGTGCCAGCAGCCCTCAACAGGGGAGTCTCTCCTACGAGCAGTACTTC. It specifies CASSPQQGSLSYEQYF. The chain uses TRBV5-4 and TRBJ2-7; the match to TRBD1 covers 7 bases. Germline V gives CDR1 SGHNT, CDR2 YYREEE (reference sequence). This CDR3 region has 16 residues. The V segment lost 4 bases and the J segment 0 bases; nucleotides outside the gene matches: 10. The complete variable domain, with remaining parts taken from reference TRBV5-4 and TRBJ2-7, reads ETGVTQSPTHLIKTRGQQVTLRCSSQSGHNTVSWYQQALGQGPQFIFQYYREEENGRGNFPPRFSGLQFPNYSSELNVNALELDDSALYLCASSPQQGSLSYEQYFGPGTRLTVT.

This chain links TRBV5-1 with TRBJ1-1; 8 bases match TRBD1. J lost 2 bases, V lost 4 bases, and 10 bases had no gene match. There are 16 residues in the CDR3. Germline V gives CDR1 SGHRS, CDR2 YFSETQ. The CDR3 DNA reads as TGCGCCAGCAGCCCTCAGGGGGCTAGGGGTAACACTGAAGCTTTCTTT. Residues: CASSPQGARGNTEAFF.

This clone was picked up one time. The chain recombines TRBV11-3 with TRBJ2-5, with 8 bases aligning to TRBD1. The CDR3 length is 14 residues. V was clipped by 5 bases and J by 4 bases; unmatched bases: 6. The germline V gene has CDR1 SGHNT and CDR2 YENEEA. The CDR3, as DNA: TGTGCCAGCAGCCTACAGGGGGGCCCAGAGACCCAGTACTTC. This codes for CASSLQGGPETQYF. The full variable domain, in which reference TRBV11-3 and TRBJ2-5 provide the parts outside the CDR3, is EAGVVQSPRYKIIEKKQPVAFWCNPISGHNTLYWYLQNLGQGPELLIRYENEEAVDDSQLPKDRFSAERLKGVDSTLKIQPAELGDSAVYLCASSLQGGPETQYFGPGTRLLVL.

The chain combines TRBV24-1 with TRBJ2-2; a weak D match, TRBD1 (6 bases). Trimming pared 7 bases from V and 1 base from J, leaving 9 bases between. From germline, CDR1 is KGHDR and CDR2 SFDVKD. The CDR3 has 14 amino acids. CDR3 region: CATRDSLNTGELFF. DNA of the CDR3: TGTGCCACCAGGGACAGCTTGAACACCGGGGAGCTGTTTTTT.